Detailed here is one TCR beta chain. The antigen remains unidentified. People who had autoimmune disease history or systemic immunosuppression were excluded. This entry belongs to a study of OX40 agonist ivuxolimab in advanced cancers. The table came from immunoSEQ multiplex PCR; TCRdb's copy has only in-frame clones and leaves some out. The table lists over 55,000 clones, roughly 82% of them singletons. Study conclusions and caveats: Individuals who were partial responders at 0.1-3.0 mg/kg had clonal expansion that ranked among the lowest.

Germline V gives CDR1 SGHRS, CDR2 YFSETQ. The CDR3 totals 13 residues. Trimming removed 4 bases from V and 0 bases from J, with 8 bases in between. The V call is TRBV5-1, the J call TRBJ2-7; D possibly corresponds to TRBD2 (5 bases). The source material was CD4+ or CD8+ T cells sorted from blood, sampled in a trial of the OX40 agonist ivuxolimab. The clonotype comes from an adult with an advanced solid tumor such as melanoma, head and neck, liver or kidney cancer. CDR3 region: CASSQAGSYEQYF. CDR3 DNA sequence: TGCGCCAGCAGCCAGGCGGGCTCCTACGAGCAGTACTTC.